Following are 20 T cell receptor beta chains from one sample sequenced in a study of regulatory T cells in long-lasting Graves disease. Arm-PCR of CDR3 regions and iRepertoire HTBI primers were used to build TCR beta libraries. TCRdb re-called the multiplex PCR reads with MiXCR, one entry per CDR3 protein. The profile shows fewer than 550,000 distinct CDR3 sequences, 16% of them singletons. Indicated time point: newly diagnosed GD, antithyroid drugs for less than 3 months. From PBMCs, RNA was extracted and then used to make the TCR library. These data were also filed under a second study, of T cells in Graves' hyperthyroidism and ophthalmopathy.

The sample in question was peripheral blood mononuclear cells (PBMCs), obtained at new diagnosis, from a patient treated with antithyroid drugs. These receptors originate from a woman aged 18-29 years with Graves disease.

The chain carries TRBV30 and TRBJ2-7; the D gene is possibly TRBD2 (6 bases). Germline CDR1 GTSNPN, CDR2 SVGIG (reference sequence). Trimming cost V 2 bases and J 1 base, with 15 bases left between them. This CDR3 has 15 residues. The CDR3 loop is CAWSPPGSRSYEQYF. The CDR3 region has the DNA TGTGCCTGGAGTCCTCCCGGGAGTAGGTCCTACGAGCAGTACTTC. Complete variable domain (other parts from reference TRBV30 and TRBJ2-7): SQTIHQWPATLVQPVGSPLSLECTVEGTSNPNLYWYRQAAGRGLQLLFYSVGIGQISSEVPQNLSASRPQDRQFILSSKKLLLSDSGFYLCAWSPPGSRSYEQYFGPGTRLTVT.

This rearrangement joins TRBV30 to TRBJ2-1, with 9 bases identical to TRBD2. The CDR3 sequence is 14 residues long. The V segment lost 7 bases and the J segment 3 bases; nucleotides outside the gene matches: 7. Germline CDR1 and CDR2: GTSNPN and SVGIG (reference sequence). The CDR3 nucleotides read TGTGCCTACCTGCGGGAGGGGGACTACAATGAGCAGTTCTTC. Translating gives CAYLREGDYNEQFF.

This clonotype has a count of ten or more. V and J are TRBV20-1 and TRBJ2-3, with 11 bases lining up with TRBD2. V shed 4 bases, J shed 1 base, and the junction held 7 bases outside the gene matches. The CDR3 loop spans 16 amino acids. Germline V gene lookup returns CDR1 DFQATT and CDR2 SNEGSKA (reference sequence). The CDR3, as DNA: TGCAGTGCTACCATCTTAGCGGGAGGGCGCACAGATACGCAGTATTTT. Amino acids: CSATILAGGRTDTQYF.

This clonotype was counted ten times or more. The rearrangement uses TRBV2 and TRBJ2-3; 7 positions match TRBD1. The CDR3 length is 15 residues. Germline CDR1 and CDR2: SNHLY and FYNNEI. V gave up 6 bases and J gave up 0 bases; unmatched junction bases: 6. This CDR3 is CASRGQMSSTDTQYF. CDR3 sequence (DNA): TGTGCCAGCAGGGGACAGATGTCTAGCACAGATACGCAGTATTTT.

In its sample, this clonotype was seen many times. V usage is TRBV7-9 and J usage is TRBJ2-1; D is unclear. V lost 1 base and J lost 2, with 9 bases in between. Germline loops: CDR1 SEHNR, CDR2 FQNEAQ (reference sequence). The CDR3 runs 15 residues. The chain's CDR3 is CASSLGQDPYNEQFF. CDR3 nucleotides: TGTGCCAGCAGCTTAGGCCAGGATCCCTACAATGAGCAGTTCTTC.

The chain employs TRBV5-5 and TRBJ2-7; weak D call: TRBD1 (7 bases). V lost 0 bases to trimming and J lost 6 bases, with 16 bases between them. The CDR3 consists of 15 residues. Germline V lookup: CDR1 SGHKS, CDR2 YYEKEE (reference sequence). CDR3 in DNA: TGTGCCAGCAGCTTGGATCCGGCAGGGGGGCGCGAGCAGTACTTC. The encoded protein is CASSLDPAGGREQYF.

The CDR3 spells CASSLDTVEYF. As DNA, the CDR3 is TGTGCCAGCAGCTTAGACACAGTGGAGTACTTC. J is TRBJ2-7 and V is TRBV7-2; D not certain. Trimming stripped 1 base from V and 11 bases from J, with 9 bases between. This CDR3 is 11 amino acids long. Germline CDR1 and CDR2: SGHTA and FQGNSA. Drawing the rest from reference TRBV7-2 and TRBJ2-7, the complete variable domain is GAGVSQSPSNKVTEKGKDVELRCDPISGHTALYWYRQSLGQGLEFLIYFQGNSAPDKSGLPSDRFSAERTGGSVSTLTIQRTQQEDSAVYLCASSLDTVEYFGPGTRLTVT.

The sample holds many counts of this clonotype. The chain combines TRBV9 with TRBJ2-7; D unresolved. CDR1 and CDR2 (germline): SGDLS, YYNGEE. V was shortened by 3 bases and J by 6 bases, with 10 bases between the two germline ends. There are 12 residues in the CDR3. Here the CDR3 reads CASSGRSVEQYF. Here the CDR3 DNA reads TGTGCCAGCAGCGGGCGGAGCGTCGAGCAGTACTTC.

Remarks on this clonotype: A much larger clone lies one base from this, so it may be a read error. This chain uses TRBV11-2 with TRBJ1-1; D ambiguous. CDR1 SGHAT and CDR2 FQNNGV come from the germline V gene. This CDR3 region has 16 residues. Trimming pared 0 bases from V and 0 bases from J, leaving 11 bases between. CDR3 protein: CASSLDGVGVNTEAFF. For the CDR3, the DNA is TGTGCCAGCAGCTTAGATGGAGTTGGCGTGAACACTGAAGCTTTCTTT. Drawing the rest from reference TRBV11-2 and TRBJ1-1, the complete variable domain is EAGVAQSPRYKIIEKRQSVAFWCNPISGHATLYWYQQILGQGPKLLIQFQNNGVVDDSQLPKDRFSAERLKGVDSTLKIQPAKLEDSAVYLCASSLDGVGVNTEAFFGQGTRLTVV.

This clonotype was seen more than once but under ten times. V gene TRBV19 combines with J gene TRBJ2-3; D not certain. The CDR3 extends over 15 amino acids. V was cut by 0 bases and J by 2 bases, with 9 bases left in between. Germline V CDR1 and CDR2: LNHDA, SQIVND (reference sequence). The CDR3 region is CASSIDGLPTDTQYF. CDR3 bases: TGTGCCAGTAGTATAGACGGTTTACCCACAGATACGCAGTATTTT.

With respect to this clonotype: This may stem from a read error, because a much larger clone lies one nucleotide away. The CDR3: CASSLLRESDGQFF. The CDR3 DNA reads TGTGCCAGCTCACTCTTGCGGGAGTCGGATGGGCAGTTCTTC. The rearrangement links TRBV18 to TRBJ2-1; TRBD2 matches 7 bases. The J segment lost 12 bases and the V segment lost 4 bases, leaving 12 bases of the junction unmatched. The V gene's germline CDR1 is KGHSH and CDR2 LQKENI. There are 14 residues in the CDR3.

This clonotype was detected a few times. V usage is TRBV6-1 and J usage is TRBJ1-4, with D uncertain. This CDR3 spans 14 amino acids. CDR1 MNHNS and CDR2 SASEGT come from the germline V gene. Trimming stripped 3 bases from V and 4 bases from J, with 9 bases between. CDR3 nucleotides: TGTGCCAGCAGTGACACAGCTCTTAATGAAAAACTGTTTTTT. It codes for CASSDTALNEKLFF.

A few counts support this clonotype. The chain couples TRBV6-1 to TRBJ2-7; 8 bases line up with TRBD2. Germline CDR1 and CDR2: MNHNS and SASEGT. The CDR3 extends over 15 amino acids. The V segment lost 5 bases and the J segment 3 bases; nucleotides outside the gene matches: 9. The CDR3 loop is CASSLAGTRIYEQYF. The CDR3 nucleotides read TGTGCCAGCAGTCTGGCCGGGACTAGGATCTACGAGCAGTACTTC.

This clonotype was observed at least ten times. The gene calls are TRBV12-3 or TRBV12-4 and TRBJ2-2; D may correspond to TRBD1 or TRBD2 (5 bases each). The CDR3 sequence is 18 residues long. V was shortened by 5 bases and J by 0 bases, with 19 bases between the two germline ends. The CDR3, as DNA: TGTGCCAGCAGTATGGGGACGCCTTTCGCACCGAACACCGGGGAGCTGTTTTTT. This translates into CASSMGTPFAPNTGELFF.

This clonotype has ten or more counts. This chain uses TRBV11-2 with TRBJ2-7, with 7 bases lining up with TRBD1. Germline CDR1 and CDR2: SGHAT and FQNNGV. V was clipped by 8 bases and J by 6 bases; unmatched bases: 4. CDR3 size: 11 residues. In DNA, the CDR3 is TGTGCCAGCCGAAGGGGGCTCGAGCAGTACTTC. Protein product: CASRRGLEQYF.

CDR3 in DNA: TGTGCCAGCAGCACAGACAGGGGGCGCAATAATTCACCCCTCCACTTT. Its protein product is CASSTDRGRNNSPLHF. The chain couples TRBV7-2 to TRBJ1-6; 10 nucleotides align to TRBD1. V lost 5 bases to trimming and J lost 5 bases; unmatched junction nucleotides: 6. This CDR3 spans 16 amino acids. Per germline, CDR1 SGHTA and CDR2 FQGNSA.

The gene calls are TRBV11-2 and TRBJ2-7; TRBD1 agrees at 10 bases. J gave up 6 bases and V 4 bases, and 6 bases lay outside the gene matches. CDR3 size: 14 residues. From germline, CDR1 is SGHAT and CDR2 FQNNGV. The CDR3 loop is CASSSGTGASEQYF. The CDR3 bases are TGTGCCAGCAGCTCAGGGACAGGGGCTTCCGAGCAGTACTTC.

The rearrangement uses TRBV5-8 and TRBJ1-2; TRBD1 aligns across 7 bases. Trimming removed 7 bases from V and 4 bases from J; junction bases left unmatched: 7. The CDR3 is 13 amino acids. In germline, CDR1 is SGHTS, CDR2 YDEGEE. CDR3 protein: CASQEGDSYGYTF. The CDR3 DNA reads TGTGCCAGCCAGGAGGGGGACAGCTATGGCTACACCTTC.

This clonotype came up many times. V and J are TRBV7-9 and TRBJ2-5, with 10 nucleotides matching TRBD2. This CDR3 has 16 amino acids. Germline V gene lookup returns CDR1 SEHNR and CDR2 FQNEAQ (reference sequence). V lost 5 bases, J lost 1 base, and 7 bases stayed unmatched. CDR3 loop: CASSLSGRAPQETQYF. The DNA of the CDR3 is TGTGCCAGCAGCCTCAGCGGGAGGGCCCCCCAAGAGACCCAGTACTTC.

This clonotype was found a few times. Only one base separates this from a far larger clonotype, so it likely reflects a read error. This chain connects TRBV6-2 or TRBV6-3 to TRBJ2-4, with TRBD2 matching over 11 bases. The closer fit of TRBJ2-5 to the DNA end suggests the J call may be wrong. Germline-derived CDR1 and CDR2 are MNHEY and SVGEGT. The CDR3 is made up of 17 amino acids. This CDR3 is CASSGLVFTSGRETQYF. The CDR3, as DNA: TGTGCCAGCAGTGGCCTGGTCTTCACTAGCGGGAGAGAGACCCAGTACTTC.